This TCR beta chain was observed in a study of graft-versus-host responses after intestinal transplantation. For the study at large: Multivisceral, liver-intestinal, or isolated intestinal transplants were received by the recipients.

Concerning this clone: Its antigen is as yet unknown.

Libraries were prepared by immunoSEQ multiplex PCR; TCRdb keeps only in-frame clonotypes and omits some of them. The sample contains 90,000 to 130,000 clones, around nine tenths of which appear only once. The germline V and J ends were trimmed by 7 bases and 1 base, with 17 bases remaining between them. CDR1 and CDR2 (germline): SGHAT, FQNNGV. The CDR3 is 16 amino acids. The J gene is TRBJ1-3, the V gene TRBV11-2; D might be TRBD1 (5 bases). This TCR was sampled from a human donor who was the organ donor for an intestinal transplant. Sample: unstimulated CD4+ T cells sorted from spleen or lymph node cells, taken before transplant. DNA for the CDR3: TGTGCCAGCACCCCGTCTAGGGGTAGTTCTGGAAACACCATATATTTT. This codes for CASTPSRGSSGNTIYF.